This T cell receptor beta chain was recorded in a study of CD8+ T cells in alopecia areata (dated by TCRdb to the late 2010s). With regard to the full study: The treated patients, all with moderate-to-severe alopecia areata, were enrolled in an open-label pilot trial of oral tofacitinib given at 5 to 10 mg twice daily. Tofacitinib was given for 6 to 18 months, followed by 6 months of follow-up off drug to assess delayed response and recurrence. In both human patients and the C3H/HeJ mouse model, the study applied high-throughput TCRbeta sequencing to look at T cell clonal expansion in alopecia areata. In humans, TCRbeta sequencing was performed on scalp tissue and on sorted CD4+ and CD8+ peripheral blood T cells from healthy controls and from patients with patchy or totalis/universalis alopecia areata. Tofacitinib-treated patients had biopsies at baseline and at 4 and 24 weeks of treatment, with a later scalp biopsy in several patients. Clonality in the scalp was compared among normal scalp (n=4), patchy alopecia areata scalp (n=8), and alopecia totalis/universalis scalp (n=8). RNA came from the PAXgene miRNA kit for fixed scalp, the miRNeasy kit for PBMCs, and the RNeasy kit for mouse skin. Amplification of TCRbeta CDR3 regions was done by immunoSEQ multiplex PCR using 35 Vbeta forward primers and 13 Jbeta reverse primers.

As to this clone: It lacks a known antigen. Base qualities are not recorded, but no much larger clone differs from it by a single base.

Reading from cysteine to phenylalanine, the CDR3 counts 10 amino acids. The sequence is cut down to CDR3 DNA, 30 bases in frame from base 1. The CDR1 and CDR2 encoded by the germline V gene (reference sequence) are MNHEY and SMNVEV. V is shortened by 3 bases, J by 12 bases, and the region joining them spans 6 bases. Libraries were built with the immunoSEQ multiplex PCR assay. For TCR sequencing, RNA was extracted from every sample and reverse transcribed into cDNA to serve as template. First-strand cDNA was synthesized using SuperScript III with a 2:1 mix of oligo-dT and random hexamers. Amplification bias was assessed with a synthetic immune receptor repertoire, and residual bias was removed computationally. The published analysis was carried out like this. Raw reads were preprocessed for error removal, and CDR3 was defined according to IMGT conventions as running from the conserved cysteine to phenylalanine. Clonality was computed as 1 minus the Shannon entropy, with the entropy normalized by log2 of the number of productive unique TCRs. Whether scalp clones were CD4 or CD8 was inferred by matching scalp TCRbeta sequences against CD4 and CD8 repertoires sorted from blood. Not all clones reach the TCRdb copy of this immuneACCESS table, which keeps in-frame sequences only. Checked studies attribute under half of the gap to unresolved V genes and leave the rest unexplained. Clone size and V and J calls were adopted from that table, with D and trimming inferred from the DNA. Across this sample there are 100,000 to 150,000 clones, with approximately 49% seen only once. Jointly, the top ten make up approximately 18% of the sample.

Paper-wide results and their limitations: Unlike mouse skin, which is dominated by gammadelta T cells, normal human skin has resident alphabeta T cells that are also sequenced, and this complicates analysis of the scalp TCR repertoire. Compared with normal scalp, lesional scalp had higher clonality and more expanded CD8+ clones, particularly in alopecia totalis/universalis, a pattern that suggests antigenic drive. Shared TCR sequences between patients were less evident than in mice, which may be partly attributable to HLA diversity in the patient population.

The sample's time point label, in plain terms: baseline before oral tofacitinib. From alopecia areata patients, peripheral blood was collected along with lesional scalp punch biopsies. After PBMCs were isolated by density centrifugation and stained for CD3, CD4 and CD8, a FACSAria was used to sort CD4+ and CD8+ T cells. The receptor's source is a human donor with alopecia areata. Recombination linked TRBV27 to TRBJ2-1; the D gene is not confidently resolved. The sample in question was CD8+ T cells sorted from blood, obtained at week 0. The nucleotide sequence is TGTGCCAGCAGTTTGTCCCCGCAGTTCTTC. This is translated as CASSLSPQFF.